This TCR beta chain was sequenced during a study of T cell repertoires in ileal Crohn's disease. Trimming took 4 bases from V and 3 from J; bases not matched to a gene: 3. The germline V gene has CDR1 SGHNT and CDR2 YYREEE (reference sequence). This CDR3 region has 14 residues. Assay: immunoSEQ multiplex PCR; the TCRdb copy retains only in-frame clones and omits some. The table shows thousands of clones, with 75% to 85% occurring only once. As regards this clone: Other DNA sequences in the same sample also yield this CDR3.

This chain links TRBV5-4 with TRBJ2-5, with 10 bases matching TRBD2. Sequencing was done on a sample of ileal tissue. The source is an adult with Crohn's disease. This CDR3 is CASSRGLAEETQYF. The CDR3 DNA is TGTGCCAGCAGCCGCGGACTAGCGGAAGAGACCCAGTACTTC. The whole variable domain, remainder taken from reference TRBV5-4 and TRBJ2-5, is ETGVTQSPTHLIKTRGQQVTLRCSSQSGHNTVSWYQQALGQGPQFIFQYYREEENGRGNFPPRFSGLQFPNYSSELNVNALELDDSALYLCASSRGLAEETQYFGPGTRLLVL.